This note documents a single TCR beta chain sequence. Its matching antigen is unknown. The data derive from a study of blood T cells in healthy people across ages. A sample-barcoded 5' primer and a J-beta primer mix were used in a second PCR of about 7 to 12 cycles. One entry per CDR3 protein results from TCRdb running MiXCR on the 5' RACE reads. The data show roughly 1,000,000 distinct CDR3 sequences, with 20% to 25% seen just once and approximately 0.79% held by the top ten. Study results and limitations: When one million T cells were used, diversity estimates were thought to be underestimates.

V lost 4 bases to trimming and J lost 0 bases, with 17 bases between them. The CDR3 extends over 17 amino acids. The germline gives CDR1 SGHTA, CDR2 FQGNSA. Each donor was a healthy Caucasian individual from Russia, aged roughly 6 to 100. Isolated per sample were at least 6 million PBMCs. A further study also used this sample, focusing on T cells of mothers and their children. That study adds: The authors found no persistent microchimeric T cell clones.

V gene TRBV7-2 combines with J gene TRBJ2-3, with D possibly being TRBD2 (6 bases). The sequenced sample consisted of blood. The receptor comes from a girl aged 2-9 years in good health. CDR3 coding DNA: TGTGCCAGCAGCTGGCCCGCTAGCGAAACTAGCACAGATACGCAGTATTTT. Residues: CASSWPASETSTDTQYF.